This T cell receptor (beta chain) was profiled in a study of beta chain features in type 1 diabetes. General study findings and limits: Fewer insertions but more deletions were seen at VDJ junctions in type 1 diabetes patients.

The study reverse transcribed the entire isolated RNA, so it sequenced expressed TCRB transcripts. Libraries were prepared by immunoSEQ multiplex PCR; TCRdb keeps only in-frame clonotypes and omits some of them. The sample contains more than 130,000 clones, about 7% of which appear only once. A remark on this clone: The antigen is not known.

CD45RO/CCR7/CD25/CD127/CD95/CD27 sorting isolated CD4+ naive, central memory, regulatory and stem cell-like memory cells. The CDR3 has 12 amino acids. Trimming at V came to 9 bases and at J to 8 bases, leaving 6 bases not matched to a gene. From germline, CDR1 is MDHEN and CDR2 SYDVKM. Sequenced input: central memory CD4+ T cells from blood. This clonotype was sampled from a woman aged 25 to 39 in good health. V usage is TRBV28 and J usage is TRBJ1-2, with TRBD1 identical over 10 bases. Here the CDR3 reads CASAGTGVGYTF. In DNA, the CDR3 is TGTGCCAGTGCCGGGACAGGGGTCGGCTACACCTTC.